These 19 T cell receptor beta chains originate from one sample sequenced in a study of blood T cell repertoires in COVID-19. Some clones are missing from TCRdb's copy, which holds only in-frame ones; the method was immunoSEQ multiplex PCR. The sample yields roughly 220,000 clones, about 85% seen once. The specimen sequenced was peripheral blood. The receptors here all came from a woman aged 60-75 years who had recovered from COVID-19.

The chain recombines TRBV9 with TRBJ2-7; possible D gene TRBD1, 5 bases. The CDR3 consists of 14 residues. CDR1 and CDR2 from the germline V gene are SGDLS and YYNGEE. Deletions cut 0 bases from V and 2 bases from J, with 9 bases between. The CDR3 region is CASSVEGLAYEQYF. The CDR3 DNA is TGTGCCAGCAGCGTAGAGGGGTTGGCCTACGAGCAGTACTTC.

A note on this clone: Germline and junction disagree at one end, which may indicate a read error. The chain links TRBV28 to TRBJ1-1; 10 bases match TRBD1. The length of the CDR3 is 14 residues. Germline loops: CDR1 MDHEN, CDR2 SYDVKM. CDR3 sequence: CASRDRGRNAEAFF. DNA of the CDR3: TGTGCCAGCAGAGACAGGGGGCGGAACGCTGAAGCTTTCTTT.

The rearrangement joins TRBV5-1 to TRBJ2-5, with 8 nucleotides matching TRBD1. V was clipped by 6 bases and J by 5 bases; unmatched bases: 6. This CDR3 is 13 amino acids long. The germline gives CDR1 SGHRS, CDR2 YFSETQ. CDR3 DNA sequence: TGCGCCAGCACCCGGACAGGGACGGAGACCCAGTACTTC. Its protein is CASTRTGTETQYF.

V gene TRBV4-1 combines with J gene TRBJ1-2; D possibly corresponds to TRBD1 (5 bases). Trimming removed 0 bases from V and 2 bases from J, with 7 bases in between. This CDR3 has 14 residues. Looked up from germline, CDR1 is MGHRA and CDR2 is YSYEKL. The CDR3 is CASSQDGGNYGYTF. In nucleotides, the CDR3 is TGCGCCAGCAGCCAAGATGGGGGGAACTATGGCTACACCTTC.

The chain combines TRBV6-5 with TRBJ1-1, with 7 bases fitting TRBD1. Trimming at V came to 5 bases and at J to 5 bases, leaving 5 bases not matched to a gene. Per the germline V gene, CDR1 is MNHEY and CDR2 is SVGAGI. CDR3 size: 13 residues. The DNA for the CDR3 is TGTGCCAGCAGTCGCTCACAGGGGACTGAAGCTTTCTTT. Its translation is CASSRSQGTEAFF.

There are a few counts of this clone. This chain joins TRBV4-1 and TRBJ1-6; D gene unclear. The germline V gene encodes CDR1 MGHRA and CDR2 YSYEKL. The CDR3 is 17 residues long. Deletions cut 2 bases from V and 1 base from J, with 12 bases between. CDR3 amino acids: CASSQQELRSYNSPLHF. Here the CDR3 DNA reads TGCGCCAGCAGCCAACAGGAACTTCGGTCCTATAATTCACCCCTCCACTTT.

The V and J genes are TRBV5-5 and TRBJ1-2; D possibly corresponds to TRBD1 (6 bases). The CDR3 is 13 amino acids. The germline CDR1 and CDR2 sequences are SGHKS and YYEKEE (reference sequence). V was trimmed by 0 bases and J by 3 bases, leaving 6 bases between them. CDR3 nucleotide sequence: TGTGCCAGCAGCTTGGCAGGGGACTATGGCTACACCTTC. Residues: CASSLAGDYGYTF.

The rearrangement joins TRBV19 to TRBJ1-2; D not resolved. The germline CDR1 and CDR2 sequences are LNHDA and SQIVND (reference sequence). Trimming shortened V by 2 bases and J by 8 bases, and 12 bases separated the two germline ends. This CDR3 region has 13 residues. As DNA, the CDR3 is TGTGCCAGTAGTATACGGGCCGGCGGGGGCTACACCTTC. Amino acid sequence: CASSIRAGGGYTF.

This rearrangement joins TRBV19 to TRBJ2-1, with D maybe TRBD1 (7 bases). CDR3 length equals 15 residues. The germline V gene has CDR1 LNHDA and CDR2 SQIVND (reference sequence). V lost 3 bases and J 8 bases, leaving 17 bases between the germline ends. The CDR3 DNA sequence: TGTGCCAGTAGTATTTCCAGGGGGGATAGGGATGAGCAGTTCTTC. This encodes CASSISRGDRDEQFF.

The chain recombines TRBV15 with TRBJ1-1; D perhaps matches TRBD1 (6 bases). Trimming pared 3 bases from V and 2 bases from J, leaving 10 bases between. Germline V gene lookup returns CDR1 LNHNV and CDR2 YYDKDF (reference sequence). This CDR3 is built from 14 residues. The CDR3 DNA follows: TGTGCCACCAGCAGGAACAGGGAAAACACTGAAGCTTTCTTT. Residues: CATSRNRENTEAFF.

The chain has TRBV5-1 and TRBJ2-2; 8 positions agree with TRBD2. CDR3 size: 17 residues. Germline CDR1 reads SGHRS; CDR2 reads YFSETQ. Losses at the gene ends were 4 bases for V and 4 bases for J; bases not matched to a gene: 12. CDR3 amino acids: CASSPGRGMTSTGELFF. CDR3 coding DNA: TGCGCCAGCAGCCCCGGGAGGGGGATGACGAGCACCGGGGAGCTGTTTTTT.

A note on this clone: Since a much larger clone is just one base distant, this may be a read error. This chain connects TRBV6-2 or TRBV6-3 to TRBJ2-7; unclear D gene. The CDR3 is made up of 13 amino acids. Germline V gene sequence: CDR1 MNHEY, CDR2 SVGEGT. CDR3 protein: CAGSYPTEAEQYF. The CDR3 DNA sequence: TGTGCCGGCAGTTACCCGACTGAAGCCGAGCAGTACTTC.

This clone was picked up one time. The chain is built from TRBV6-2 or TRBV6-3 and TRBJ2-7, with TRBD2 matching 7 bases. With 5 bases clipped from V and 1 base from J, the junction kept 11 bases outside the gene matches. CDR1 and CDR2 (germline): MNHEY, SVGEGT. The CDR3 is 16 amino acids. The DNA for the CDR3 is TGTGCCAGCAGTACGCTTCGGGGGGTTGGGTCCTACGAGCAGTACTTC. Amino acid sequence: CASSTLRGVGSYEQYF.

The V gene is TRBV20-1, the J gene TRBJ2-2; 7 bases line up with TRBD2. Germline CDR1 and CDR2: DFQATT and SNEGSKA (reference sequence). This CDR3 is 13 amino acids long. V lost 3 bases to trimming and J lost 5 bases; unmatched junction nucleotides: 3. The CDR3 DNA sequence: TGCAGTGCTAGTTGGGGGGGAACCGGGGAGCTGTTTTTT. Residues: CSASWGGTGELFF.

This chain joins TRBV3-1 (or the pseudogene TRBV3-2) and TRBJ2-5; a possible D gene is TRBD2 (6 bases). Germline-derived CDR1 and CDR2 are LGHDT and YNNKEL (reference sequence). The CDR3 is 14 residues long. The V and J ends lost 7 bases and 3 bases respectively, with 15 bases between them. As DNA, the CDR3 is TGTGCCAGCACCATCCAGCGGAGGGAAGAGACCCAGTACTTC. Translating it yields CASTIQRREETQYF.

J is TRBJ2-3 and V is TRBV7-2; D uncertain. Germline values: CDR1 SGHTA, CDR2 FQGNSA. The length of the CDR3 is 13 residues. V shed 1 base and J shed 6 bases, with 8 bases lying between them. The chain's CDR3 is CASSLDAGDTQYF. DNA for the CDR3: TGTGCCAGCAGCTTAGATGCCGGGGATACGCAGTATTTT.

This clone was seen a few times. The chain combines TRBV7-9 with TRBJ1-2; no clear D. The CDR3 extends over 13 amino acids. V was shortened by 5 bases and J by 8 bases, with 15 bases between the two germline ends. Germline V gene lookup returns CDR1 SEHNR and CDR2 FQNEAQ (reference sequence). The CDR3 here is CASSLFNHYGYTF. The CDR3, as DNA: TGTGCCAGCAGCCTATTCAACCATTACGGCTACACCTTC. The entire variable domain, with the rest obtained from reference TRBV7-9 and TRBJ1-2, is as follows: DTGVSQNPRHKITKRGQNVTFRCDPISEHNRLYWYRQTLGQGPEFLTYFQNEAQLEKSRLLSDRFSAERPKGSFSTLEIQRTEQGDSAMYLCASSLFNHYGYTFGSGTRLTVV.

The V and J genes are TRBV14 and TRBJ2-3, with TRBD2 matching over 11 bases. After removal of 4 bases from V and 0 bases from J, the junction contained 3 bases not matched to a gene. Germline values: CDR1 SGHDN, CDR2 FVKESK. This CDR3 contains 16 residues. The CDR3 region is CASSRVAGGSTDTQYF. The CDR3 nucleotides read TGTGCCAGCAGCCGGGTAGCGGGGGGGAGCACAGATACGCAGTATTTT.

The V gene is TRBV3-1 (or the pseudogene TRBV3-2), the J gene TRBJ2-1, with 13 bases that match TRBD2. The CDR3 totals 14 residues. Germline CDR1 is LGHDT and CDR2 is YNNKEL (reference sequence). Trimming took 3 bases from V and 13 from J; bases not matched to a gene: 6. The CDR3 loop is CASSQPLAGGDQFF. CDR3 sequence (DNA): TGTGCCAGCAGCCAGCCACTAGCGGGGGGGGACCAGTTCTTC.